What follows are 20 T cell receptor beta chains derived from one specimen sequenced in a study of blood T cell repertoires in COVID-19. Sequencing used immunoSEQ multiplex PCR; TCRdb keeps in-frame clones, though not all of them. There are 250,000 to 400,000 clones in the sample; 85% to 90% occur only once, and under 3.5% lies in the top ten. The sequencing sample was made of peripheral blood. All receptors derive from a woman in her thirties with COVID-19, enrolled during active disease.

The chain combines TRBV30 with TRBJ2-7, with 8 bases aligning to TRBD2. The CDR3 totals 13 residues. With 0 bases clipped from V and 6 bases from J, the junction kept 4 bases outside the gene matches. Germline assignment: CDR1 GTSNPN and CDR2 SVGIG (reference sequence). The CDR3 here is CAWSVAGGSEQYF. CDR3 sequence (DNA): TGTGCCTGGAGTGTTGCGGGAGGCTCCGAGCAGTACTTC. The entire variable domain, with the rest obtained from reference TRBV30 and TRBJ2-7, is as follows: SQTIHQWPATLVQPVGSPLSLECTVEGTSNPNLYWYRQAAGRGLQLLFYSVGIGQISSEVPQNLSASRPQDRQFILSSKKLLLSDSGFYLCAWSVAGGSEQYFGPGTRLTVT.

The J gene is TRBJ2-2, the V gene TRBV7-6; 7 positions match TRBD2. The CDR3 extends over 17 amino acids. Unmatched junction bases numbered 16, after V lost 6 bases and J lost 6 bases. From germline, CDR1 is SGHVS and CDR2 FNYEAQ. The CDR3 sequence is CASRRTPGLAVAGELFF. The CDR3, as DNA: TGTGCCAGCAGACGAACCCCGGGTCTAGCGGTGGCCGGGGAGCTGTTTTTT.

V gene TRBV19 combines with J gene TRBJ1-1; D is uncertain. Germline V gene data show CDR1 as LNHDA and CDR2 as SQIVND (reference sequence). The length of the CDR3 is 13 residues. Between the trimmed V and J ends, which lost 6 bases and 0 bases, there was a span of 8 bases. The CDR3 is CASRVRMNTEAFF. CDR3 bases: TGTGCCAGTAGGGTCAGAATGAACACTGAAGCTTTCTTT.

The gene calls are TRBV2 and TRBJ1-1; no clear D gene. V lost 6 bases to trimming and J lost 3 bases, with 8 bases between them. The CDR3 contains 12 residues. The germline CDR1 and CDR2 sequences are SNHLY and FYNNEI. DNA for the CDR3: TGTGCCAGCAGCCAGGATCACACTGAAGCTTTCTTT. It yields the protein CASSQDHTEAFF. Complete variable domain (other parts from reference TRBV2 and TRBJ1-1): EPEVTQTPSHQVTQMGQEVILRCVPISNHLYFYWYRQILGQKVEFLVSFYNNEISEKSEIFDDQFSVERPDGSNFTLKIRSTKLEDSAMYFCASSQDHTEAFFGQGTRLTVV.

The chain joins TRBV6-6 to TRBJ1-2; 11 bases match TRBD1. The CDR3 loop spans 15 amino acids. Germline V lookup: CDR1 MNHNY, CDR2 SVGAGI (reference sequence). The junction had 6 bases not matched to a gene; V was cut back by 6 bases and J by 3 bases. CDR3 residues: CASSQRTGGDYGYTF. The CDR3, as DNA: TGTGCCAGCAGCCAACGGACAGGGGGCGACTATGGCTACACCTTC.

As regards this clone: The same CDR3 is also encoded by other DNA sequences in this sample. The chain links TRBV5-1 to TRBJ2-1, with 8 bases that match TRBD2. Germline V lookup: CDR1 SGHRS, CDR2 YFSETQ. The CDR3 covers 15 residues. V shed 3 bases, J shed 1 base, and the junction held 3 bases outside the gene matches. This CDR3 is CASSSTSGSYNEQFF. The CDR3 DNA sequence: TGCGCCAGCAGCTCTACTAGCGGATCCTACAATGAGCAGTTCTTC. The full variable domain, with the rest looked up from reference TRBV5-1 and TRBJ2-1, is KAGVTQTPRYLIKTRGQQVTLSCSPISGHRSVSWYQQTPGQGLQFLFEYFSETQRNKGNFPGRFSGRQFSNSRSEMNVSTLELGDSALYLCASSSTSGSYNEQFFGPGTRLTVL.

CDR3 sequence (DNA): TGTGCCAGCAGTTTCTCTAGCGGGACTAGATCGGACGAGCAGTACTTC. Encoded protein: CASSFSSGTRSDEQYF. The J gene is TRBJ2-7, the V gene TRBV6-5; 9 bases are shared with TRBD2. The V segment lost 4 bases and the J segment 5 bases; nucleotides outside the gene matches: 12. This CDR3 comprises 16 residues. The germline CDR1 and CDR2 sequences are MNHEY and SVGAGI.

V gene TRBV5-1 combines with J gene TRBJ2-1; D is ambiguous. The CDR3 spans 14 residues. Trimming shortened V by 0 bases and J by 11 bases, and 15 bases separated the two germline ends. Germline values: CDR1 SGHRS, CDR2 YFSETQ. The CDR3 DNA is TGCGCCAGCAGCTTGGCTGAGCGTTTTGGTCAGCAGTTCTTC. This gives the protein CASSLAERFGQQFF. The variable domain in full, completed from reference TRBV5-1 and TRBJ2-1, reads KAGVTQTPRYLIKTRGQQVTLSCSPISGHRSVSWYQQTPGQGLQFLFEYFSETQRNKGNFPGRFSGRQFSNSRSEMNVSTLELGDSALYLCASSLAERFGQQFFGPGTRLTVL.

The V gene is TRBV5-6, the J gene TRBJ1-2, with TRBD1 matching 7 bases. This CDR3 has 18 amino acids. The germline V gene encodes CDR1 SGHDT and CDR2 YYEEEE. J lost 5 bases, V lost 4 bases, and 20 bases had no gene match. The CDR3 spells CASSEAGQGVSLFYGYTF. CDR3 coding DNA: TGTGCCAGCAGCGAGGCAGGGCAGGGGGTATCTCTTTTTTATGGCTACACCTTC. Complete variable domain (other parts from reference TRBV5-6 and TRBJ1-2): DAGVTQSPTHLIKTRGQQVTLRCSPKSGHDTVSWYQQALGQGPQFIFQYYEEEERQRGNFPDRFSGHQFPNYSSELNVNALLLGDSALYLCASSEAGQGVSLFYGYTFGSGTRLTVV.

The chain combines TRBV28 with TRBJ2-5, with a tentative D call TRBD2 (6 bases). Germline CDR1 reads MDHEN; CDR2 reads SYDVKM. The V end lost 2 bases, the J end lost 1 base, and 8 bases lay between the germline ends. The length of the CDR3 is 14 residues. This CDR3 is CASSLDGGQETQYF. The CDR3 region has the DNA TGTGCCAGCAGTTTAGACGGGGGCCAAGAGACCCAGTACTTC.

For the CDR3, the DNA is TGTGCCAGCAGCTTAGGGCCAGATCCATACAATGAGCAGTTCTTC. Its translation is CASSLGPDPYNEQFF. The chain uses TRBV7-2 and TRBJ2-1; the D is unclear. V lost 1 base to trimming and J lost 4 bases, with 11 bases between them. The CDR3 is made up of 15 amino acids. Germline-derived CDR1 and CDR2 are SGHTA and FQGNSA. Full variable domain (missing parts from reference TRBV7-2 and TRBJ2-1): GAGVSQSPSNKVTEKGKDVELRCDPISGHTALYWYRQSLGQGLEFLIYFQGNSAPDKSGLPSDRFSAERTGGSVSTLTIQRTQQEDSAVYLCASSLGPDPYNEQFFGPGTRLTVL.

The CDR3 DNA reads as TGCGCCAGCAGTGCCTGGACAGGGAAGGGCCACGAGCAGTACTTC. It is translated as CASSAWTGKGHEQYF. V is TRBV23-1 and J is TRBJ2-7, with 8 bases lining up with TRBD1. TRBV23-1 is an ORF; its function is uncertain. This CDR3 has 15 amino acids. The trim removed 5 bases at V and 5 bases at J, leaving 11 bases unmatched.

The rearrangement uses TRBV9 and TRBJ1-1; no clear D gene. The CDR3 is 14 amino acids. V dropped 2 bases and J dropped 0 bases, with 8 bases sitting between them. Germline CDR1 and CDR2: SGDLS and YYNGEE. CDR3 in amino acids: CASSVPKLNTEAFF. The CDR3 DNA reads as TGTGCCAGCAGCGTCCCGAAGCTGAACACTGAAGCTTTCTTT.

The chain employs TRBV9 and TRBJ2-1, with TRBD2 matching 8 bases. The CDR3 covers 15 residues. The trim removed 4 bases at V and 8 bases at J, leaving 11 bases unmatched. Germline V lookup: CDR1 SGDLS, CDR2 YYNGEE. The DNA of the CDR3 is TGTGCCAGCAGCCCAAGCGGGAGACCCTTCGATGAGCAGTTCTTC. Amino acid sequence: CASSPSGRPFDEQFF.

The chain has TRBV12-3 or TRBV12-4 and TRBJ1-2, with 10 positions matching TRBD1. J was trimmed by 8 bases and V by 6 bases; bases with no gene match: 6. This CDR3 has 13 amino acids. DNA for the CDR3: TGTGCCAGCAGCCAGGACAGGGGGGACGGCTACACCTTC. Its translation: CASSQDRGDGYTF.

The chain carries TRBV27 and TRBJ2-3; D perhaps matches TRBD2 (6 bases). The CDR3 runs 15 residues. The germline V and J ends were trimmed by 3 bases and 2 bases, with 12 bases remaining between them. The V gene's germline CDR1 is MNHEY and CDR2 SMNVEV (reference sequence). The CDR3 bases are TGTGCCAGCAGTTTCACGGGAGAGAACACAGATACGCAGTATTTT. It specifies CASSFTGENTDTQYF.

In DNA, the CDR3 is TGTGCCAGCAGCCAAGATGCCGGGGTAGATACGCAGTATTTT. It translates to CASSQDAGVDTQYF. V gene TRBV3-1 (or the pseudogene TRBV3-2) combines with J gene TRBJ2-3, with D possibly being TRBD2 (5 bases). The CDR3 runs 14 residues. Germline loops: CDR1 LGHDT, CDR2 YNNKEL (reference sequence). V was pared by 0 bases and J by 5 bases, with 9 bases between.

The rearrangement links TRBV19 to TRBJ2-5, with a tentative D call TRBD1 (6 bases). The V end was cut by 1 base, the J end by 1 base, with 10 bases between. Germline V gives CDR1 LNHDA, CDR2 SQIVND (reference sequence). CDR3 size: 15 residues. CDR3 loop: CASSIGSTGQETQYF. The CDR3 DNA reads TGTGCCAGTAGTATAGGCTCGACAGGCCAAGAGACCCAGTACTTC.

The chain couples TRBV19 to TRBJ1-2; tentatively, D is TRBD1 (6 bases). The CDR3 is 12 amino acids. Looked up from germline, CDR1 is LNHDA and CDR2 is SQIVND (reference sequence). The germline V and J ends were trimmed by 7 bases and 4 bases, with 10 bases remaining between them. The CDR3 DNA is TGTGCCAGTACGGACAGAACCTATGGCTACACCTTC. This codes for CASTDRTYGYTF.

V and J are TRBV3-1 (or the pseudogene TRBV3-2) and TRBJ2-3; no clear D. The ends were cut back, 6 bases at V and 0 bases at J, with 10 bases in the middle. The V gene's germline CDR1 is LGHDT and CDR2 YNNKEL (reference sequence). The CDR3 length is 14 residues. In DNA form, the CDR3 reads TGTGCCAGCAGTGTCTCGAGGAGCACAGATACGCAGTATTTT. Its translation is CASSVSRSTDTQYF.